These T cell receptor beta chains were read from a single sample in a study of OX40 agonist ivuxolimab in advanced cancers. The data were produced by immunoSEQ multiplex PCR, yet TCRdb's version contains in-frame clones alone and is incomplete. Among tens of thousands of clones listed, 85% to 90% were seen once. This specimen was CD4+ or CD8+ T cells sorted from blood, taken in a trial of the OX40 agonist ivuxolimab. These receptors were collected from an adult with an advanced solid tumor such as melanoma, head and neck, liver or kidney cancer. CDR3s include the opening cysteine and the closing phenylalanine or tryptophan. The D gene is left open where the match is weak. Expanded clones get a size class; other rows say once, few or many, or leave the size out.

V gene	J gene	clone size	D gene	CDR3 length	CDR3 DNA	CDR3 protein
TRBV9	TRBJ2-7	NA	NA	14	TGTGCCAGCAGCGTAGCTCCGGGGACCTACGAGCAGTACTTC	CASSVAPGTYEQYF
TRBV6-1	TRBJ2-3	NA	TRBD2	16	TGTGCCAGCAGTGAAGCTAGCGGGACTAGCACAGATACGCAGTATTTT	CASSEASGTSTDTQYF
TRBV5-4	TRBJ2-3	NA	TRBD2	11	TGTGCCAGCAGCGCGGGGGGGCCGGAGTATTTT	CASSAGGPEYF
TRBV9	TRBJ2-1	NA	NA	12	TGTGCCAGCAGCGTGAGAGACACGGAGCAGTTCTTC	CASSVRDTEQFF
TRBV27	TRBJ1-5	once	NA	16	TGTGCCAGCAGTTTATCGGTTGGGACGGGCAATCAGCCCCAGCATTTT	CASSLSVGTGNQPQHF
TRBV5-4	TRBJ2-1	NA	NA	11	TGTGCCAGCAGCTTGAGTTTTGAGCAGTTCTTC	CASSLSFEQFF
TRBV10-3	TRBJ1-2	NA	NA	16	TGTGCCATCCTGGGGAGCACGTTTACTTCTAACTATGGCTACACCTTC	CAILGSTFTSNYGYTF
TRBV4-1	TRBJ2-7	NA	NA	12	TGCGCCAGCATGGGCTCCTCCTACGAGCAGTACTTC	CASMGSSYEQYF
TRBV9	TRBJ2-3	NA	TRBD2	16	TGTGCCAGCAGCCCCTTTAGCGGGATTGATCGAGATACGCAGTATTTT	CASSPFSGIDRDTQYF
TRBV5-8	TRBJ1-2	NA	NA	16	TGTGCCAGCAGCTTGGGAGGTAGGGTGGCTACCTATGGCTACACCTTC	CASSLGGRVATYGYTF
TRBV7-9	TRBJ2-2	NA	TRBD2	17	TGTGCCAGCAGCCCTATTCTAGCGGGGGGGCCCACCGGGGAGCTGTTTTTT	CASSPILAGGPTGELFF
TRBV27	TRBJ2-5	NA	NA	14	TGTGCCAGCAGTTTAGGGCCGTCGGGGGAGACCCAGTACTTC	CASSLGPSGETQYF
TRBV19	TRBJ2-1	NA	NA	15	TGTGCCAGTAGTATTGCTGATAGCTCCTACAATGAGCAGTTCTTC	CASSIADSSYNEQFF
TRBV5-1	TRBJ1-5	NA	NA	13	TGCGCCAGCAGCTTGGCTATCGATCAGCCCCAGCATTTT	CASSLAIDQPQHF
TRBV4-2	TRBJ1-3	few	NA	16	TGTGCCAGCAGCCAAGTTTTGGACTTGACTGGAAACACCATATATTTT	CASSQVLDLTGNTIYF
TRBV19	TRBJ1-3	NA	NA	12	TGTGCCAGTAGTACAAACAGAAACACCATATATTTT	CASSTNRNTIYF
TRBV7-2	TRBJ1-2	NA	TRBD1	14	TGTGCCAGCAGCTTCCCCGGGACAGGGAATGGCTACACCTTC	CASSFPGTGNGYTF
TRBV7-9	TRBJ2-3	NA	NA	16	TGTGCCAGCAGCTCTACACAGGCCTCTAGCACAGATACGCAGTATTTT	CASSSTQASSTDTQYF
TRBV5-1	TRBJ2-7	NA	NA	13	TGCGCCAGCAGCTTGGCCACAGGGACCGAGCAGTACTTC	CASSLATGTEQYF
TRBV19	TRBJ1-5	NA	NA	15	TGTGCCAGTAGTATACTATGGGACCGCGATCAGCCCCAGCATTTT	CASSILWDRDQPQHF
TRBV5-1	TRBJ2-4	NA	NA	16	TGCGCCAGCAGCCCTAGGCCCGGAATGGGGATAAACATTCAGTACTTC	CASSPRPGMGINIQYF
TRBV9	TRBJ2-3	NA	NA	13	TGTGCCAGCAGCGTAGGTGATAGAGATACGCAGTATTTT	CASSVGDRDTQYF
TRBV6-6	TRBJ2-2	NA	TRBD2	14	TGTGCCAGTGTGGCGGGAGTTAACACCGGGGAGCTGTTTTTT	CASVAGVNTGELFF
TRBV7-2	TRBJ1-2	NA	NA	13	TGTGCCAGCGGCAGGGATGGGAACTATGGCTACACCTTC	CASGRDGNYGYTF
TRBV5-4	TRBJ1-2	NA	TRBD1	14	TGTGCCAGCAGCCAGCCCGGGACAGTTGTTCGCTACACCTTC	CASSQPGTVVRYTF
TRBV29-1	TRBJ2-7	NA	TRBD2	15	TGCAGCGTCGTTCCGGGACTAGCGGGAGGGTACGAGCAGTACTTC	CSVVPGLAGGYEQYF
TRBV7-9	TRBJ2-1	NA	NA	12	TGTGCCCGTCAGGGGCTAGATGATGAGCAGTTCTTC	CARQGLDDEQFF
TRBV15	TRBJ2-5	NA	NA	13	TGTGCCACCCAAGGAGGTAGCGAGGAGACCCAGTACTTC	CATQGGSEETQYF
TRBV27	TRBJ2-7	NA	TRBD1	16	TGTGCCAGCAGTCCCGACCGGGACAGGGGTCGGTACGAGCAGTACTTC	CASSPDRDRGRYEQYF
TRBV2	TRBJ1-5	NA	NA	15	TGTGCCAGCAGTGAAGAAGGTAACAGCCATCAGCCCCAGCATTTT	CASSEEGNSHQPQHF
TRBV5-1	TRBJ2-1	once	TRBD2	16	TGCGCCAGCAGCCTAGGACTAGCGGGAGGACACAATGAGCAGTTCTTC	CASSLGLAGGHNEQFF
TRBV18	TRBJ2-1	NA	NA	13	TGTGCCAGCTCATCAGAAACCAGAGTAGAGCAGTTCTTC	CASSSETRVEQFF
TRBV28	TRBJ1-1	NA	NA	13	TGTGCCAGCAGTTTCTCAGGGCGCCTTGAAGCTTTCTTT	CASSFSGRLEAFF
TRBV27	TRBJ2-6	NA	NA	17	TGTGCCAGCAGTTCGGCAGGGACTCCCACTGGGGCCAACGTCCTGACTTTC	CASSSAGTPTGANVLTF
TRBV27	TRBJ1-5	few	NA	16	TGTGCCAGCAGCACCCTGGGGAGTGTCGACAATCAGCCCCAGCATTTT	CASSTLGSVDNQPQHF
TRBV9	TRBJ1-4	NA	NA	15	TGTGCCAGCAGCGTAGATACAGGGAGGGGTGAAAAACTGTTTTTT	CASSVDTGRGEKLFF
TRBV27	TRBJ2-1	NA	NA	15	TGTGCCAGCAGTTTCGGGCTTCAATCCTACAATGAGCAGTTCTTC	CASSFGLQSYNEQFF
TRBV7-8	TRBJ2-7	NA	TRBD2	17	TGTGCCAGCAGCTTAAAACAGGGTAGCGGGAACTCCTACGAGCAGTACTTC	CASSLKQGSGNSYEQYF